This TCR beta chain was identified in a study of early T cells in non-severe SARS-CoV-2 infection. The TCR library protocol attached unique molecular identifiers to the individual cDNA molecules. From the 5' RACE reads, TCRdb called clonotypes with MiXCR, one entry per CDR3 protein. The sample consists of under 50,000 distinct CDR3 sequences, around 5.2% of them appearing once. V dropped 4 bases and J dropped 4; count of bases not matched to a gene: 3. Germline V gene data show CDR1 as LGHDT and CDR2 as YNNKEL (reference sequence). CDR3 size: 14 residues. This clonotype was seen repeatedly, ten times or more.

The sequence was obtained from an adult who was a healthcare worker with PCR-confirmed SARS-CoV-2 infection or an uninfected control (not recorded which). The sample was whole blood. The chain employs TRBV3-1 and TRBJ1-5, with 8 bases fitting TRBD1. The CDR3 bases are TGTGCCAGCAGCCCTTACAGGGGGAATCAGCCCCAGCATTTT. This sequence encodes CASSPYRGNQPQHF.